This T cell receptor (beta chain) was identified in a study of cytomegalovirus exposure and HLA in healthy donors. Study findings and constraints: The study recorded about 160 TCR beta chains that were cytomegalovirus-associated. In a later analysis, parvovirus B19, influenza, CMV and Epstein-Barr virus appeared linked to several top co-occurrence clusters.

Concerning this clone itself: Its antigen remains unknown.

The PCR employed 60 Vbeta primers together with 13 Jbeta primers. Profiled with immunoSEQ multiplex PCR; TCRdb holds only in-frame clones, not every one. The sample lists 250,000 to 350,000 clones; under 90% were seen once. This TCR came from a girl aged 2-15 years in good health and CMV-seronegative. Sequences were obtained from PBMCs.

CDR3 sequence: CASSFREGETQYF. CDR3 coding DNA: TGCGCCAGCAGTTTCAGGGAGGGAGAGACCCAGTACTTC. The chain is built from TRBV5-1 and TRBJ2-5, with 7 bases fitting TRBD2. J was trimmed by 4 bases and V by 5 bases; bases with no gene match: 5. The CDR3 runs to 13 residues. Germline V gene lookup returns CDR1 SGHRS and CDR2 YFSETQ.